The 23 T cell receptor beta chains given below trace back to one sample, sequenced in a study of blood T cell repertoires in COVID-19. Clones were read by immunoSEQ multiplex PCR, and TCRdb kept only the in-frame ones, dropping some. The data show approximately 250,000 clones, about 90% seen once. Sequenced sample: PBMCs or T cells enriched from blood (not recorded which). The receptor source for this set is a middle-aged woman who had been exposed to COVID-19.

V and J are TRBV14 and TRBJ1-4; D is perhaps TRBD1 (5 bases). Germline values: CDR1 SGHDN, CDR2 FVKESK. The CDR3 runs 17 residues. V was clipped by 4 bases and J by 5 bases, with 20 bases between them. CDR3 amino acids: CASSPRDAYARNEKLFF. The CDR3 bases are TGTGCCAGCAGCCCGCGGGACGCCTACGCAAGGAATGAAAAACTGTTTTTT.

The chain has TRBV28 and TRBJ1-6; D is possibly TRBD1 (5 bases). CDR3 size: 15 residues. The V end was cut by 3 bases, the J end by 12 bases, with 18 bases between. Germline values: CDR1 MDHEN, CDR2 SYDVKM. In DNA form, the CDR3 reads TGTGCCAGCAGTTTGGGCGCGGTCCCCGGGGGACCCCTCCACTTT. Translated: CASSLGAVPGGPLHF.

The chain uses TRBV10-3 and TRBJ1-3; 8 nucleotides align to TRBD1. Trimming at V came to 4 bases and at J to 5 bases, leaving 7 bases not matched to a gene. Germline-derived CDR1 and CDR2 are ENHRY and SYGVKD. The CDR3 runs to 15 residues. The CDR3 spells CAISAGQGIRNTIYF. DNA of the CDR3: TGTGCCATCAGTGCTGGACAGGGTATTAGAAACACCATATATTTT.

This rearrangement joins TRBV25-1 to TRBJ2-1; maybe TRBD1 (6 bases). Germline values: CDR1 MGHDK, CDR2 SYGVNS. V lost 4 bases and J lost 5, with 12 bases in between. This CDR3 is 14 amino acids long. CDR3 sequence reads: CASSVPEGDNEQFF. The CDR3 DNA is TGTGCCAGCAGTGTTCCAGAGGGGGACAATGAGCAGTTCTTC.

The CDR3 DNA reads as TGTGCCAGCAGTCGACAGGGGGCTGCTGGCTACACCTTC. Amino acid sequence: CASSRQGAAGYTF. The genes are TRBV14 and TRBJ1-2, with 10 bases identical to TRBD1. The V and J ends lost 6 bases and 7 bases, in that order; junction bases with no gene match: 5. The germline CDR1 and CDR2 sequences are SGHDN and FVKESK. The CDR3 spans 13 residues.

The chain recombines TRBV2 with TRBJ2-7, with 9 bases that match TRBD2. The germline V gene encodes CDR1 SNHLY and CDR2 FYNNEI. V lost 6 bases, J lost 0 bases, and 3 bases stayed unmatched. This CDR3 region has 14 residues. The CDR3 is CASRLAGVSYEQYF. The CDR3 DNA reads as TGTGCCAGCAGGTTAGCGGGGGTCTCCTACGAGCAGTACTTC.

The chain employs TRBV6-5 and TRBJ1-2; TRBD1 is a possible D gene (6 bases). The CDR3 spans 12 residues. V gave up 10 bases and J gave up 1 base, with 10 bases separating them. Germline values: CDR1 MNHEY, CDR2 SVGAGI. CDR3 sequence: CATLQGNYGYTF. The CDR3 nucleotides are TGTGCCACCCTACAGGGTAACTATGGCTACACCTTC.

The chain is built from TRBV4-2 and TRBJ2-2; maybe TRBD2 (6 bases). CDR1 is LGHNA, CDR2 YNFKEQ, per germline. The ends were cut back, 0 bases at V and 7 bases at J, with 9 bases in the middle. This CDR3 is built from 14 residues. The CDR3 loop reads CASSQEWRVGELFF. CDR3 coding DNA: TGTGCCAGCAGCCAAGAATGGAGGGTCGGGGAGCTGTTTTTT.

This clone was counted once. The chain recombines TRBV30 with TRBJ1-3; TRBD1 is a possible D gene (6 bases). The CDR3 runs 11 residues. Germline CDR1 is GTSNPN and CDR2 is SVGIG (reference sequence). The V end lost 5 bases, the J end lost 6 bases, and 8 bases lay between the germline ends. DNA of the CDR3: TGTGCCTGGCAGGGGTTAAACACCATATATTTT. Residues: CAWQGLNTIYF.

The CDR3 bases are TGTGCCAGCAGCCAGCTGACAGATAACTATGGCTACACCTTC. Protein: CASSQLTDNYGYTF. The J gene is TRBJ1-2, the V gene TRBV4-2, with D perhaps TRBD1 (5 bases). CDR1 and CDR2 from the germline V gene are LGHNA and YNFKEQ. The CDR3 is 14 amino acids. The ends were cut back, 3 bases at V and 1 base at J, with 9 bases in the middle.

The gene calls are TRBV23-1 and TRBJ1-1; TRBD1 matches at 7 bases. TRBV23-1 is sorted into the ORF group, with uncertain function. Unmatched junction bases numbered 4, after V lost 5 bases and J lost 1 base. This CDR3 is built from 14 residues. The CDR3 DNA sequence: TGCGCCAGCAGTATCAGGACAGGGAACACTGAAGCTTTCTTT. Protein: CASSIRTGNTEAFF.

The chain couples TRBV15 to TRBJ2-3; D is perhaps TRBD2 (6 bases). Germline CDR1 is LNHNV and CDR2 is YYDKDF (reference sequence). CDR3 length: 15 amino acids. The V end was cut by 3 bases, the J end by 0 bases, with 10 bases between. The chain's CDR3 is CATSRGGHSTDTQYF. The CDR3 DNA reads as TGTGCCACCAGCAGGGGAGGTCATAGCACAGATACGCAGTATTTT.

This chain links TRBV30 with TRBJ2-3, with D maybe TRBD2 (6 bases). Germline V lookup: CDR1 GTSNPN, CDR2 SVGIG (reference sequence). The CDR3 runs 13 residues. V was trimmed by 4 bases and J by 2 bases, leaving 10 bases between them. The CDR3 DNA sequence: TGTGCCTGGAATAGCGGTTACACAGATACGCAGTATTTT. Protein sequence: CAWNSGYTDTQYF. Supplemented by reference TRBV30 and TRBJ2-3, the full variable domain reads SQTIHQWPATLVQPVGSPLSLECTVEGTSNPNLYWYRQAAGRGLQLLFYSVGIGQISSEVPQNLSASRPQDRQFILSSKKLLLSDSGFYLCAWNSGYTDTQYFGPGTRLTVL.

Note on this clone: An end of the junction differs from the germline gene, which may be a read error. V is TRBV7-7 and J is TRBJ2-2; TRBD1 aligns across 7 bases. Germline assignment: CDR1 SSHAT and CDR2 FNYEAQ (reference sequence). CDR3 length: 17 residues. The CDR3 here is CASSLDMERGRTGELFF. DNA for the CDR3: TGTGCTAGCAGCTTAGATATGGAGAGGGGGCGGACCGGGGAGCTGTTTTTT.

The CDR3 reads CASSAGGTYPEAFF. In nucleotides, the CDR3 is TGTGCCAGCAGCGCCGGGGGAACCTACCCTGAAGCTTTCTTT. This sequence joins TRBV9 and TRBJ1-1; tentative D call: TRBD1 (5 bases). V was pared by 3 bases and J by 6 bases, with 15 bases between. The CDR3 has 14 amino acids. Germline loops: CDR1 SGDLS, CDR2 YYNGEE.

The rearrangement links TRBV9 to TRBJ2-5, with D tentatively TRBD2 (7 bases). This CDR3 is 16 amino acids long. Germline V gene sequence: CDR1 SGDLS, CDR2 YYNGEE. The ends were cut back, 3 bases at V and 1 base at J, with 16 bases in the middle. CDR3 bases: TGTGCCAGCAGCGACCTCGAGGGGGGGCTCCAAGAGACCCAGTACTTC. Protein: CASSDLEGGLQETQYF.

This chain connects TRBV6-2 or TRBV6-3 to TRBJ2-4, with 8 bases that match TRBD1. J lost 0 bases, V lost 2 bases, and 6 bases had no gene match. This CDR3 comprises 17 residues. CDR1 and CDR2 (germline): MNHEY, SVGEGT. CDR3: CASSYPRQGLAKNIQYF. The CDR3 DNA reads as TGTGCCAGCAGTTACCCAAGACAGGGGCTAGCCAAAAACATTCAGTACTTC.

The V call is TRBV5-4, the J call TRBJ2-1, with TRBD1 matching over 9 bases. The CDR3 runs 16 residues. Germline-derived CDR1 and CDR2 are SGHNT and YYREEE (reference sequence). Losses at the gene ends were 4 bases for V and 7 bases for J; bases not matched to a gene: 12. The CDR3 sequence: CASSPRGTGYSNEQFF. In DNA, the CDR3 is TGTGCCAGCAGCCCCCGTGGGACAGGGTACTCGAATGAGCAGTTCTTC.

The rearrangement joins TRBV7-3 to TRBJ2-5, with 8 bases matching TRBD1. The V segment lost 5 bases and the J segment 5 bases; nucleotides outside the gene matches: 7. This CDR3 is 14 amino acids long. Per germline, CDR1 SGHTA and CDR2 FQGTGA. The CDR3 region has the DNA TGTGCCAGCAGCCCCCAGGACAGGGAGGAGACCCAGTACTTC. Translating it yields CASSPQDREETQYF.

This chain uses TRBV28 with TRBJ2-1; D gene unclear. V gave up 1 base and J gave up 8 bases, with 12 bases separating them. The CDR3 covers 14 residues. The germline V gene has CDR1 MDHEN and CDR2 SYDVKM. The CDR3 loop reads CASSLFIRVYEQFF. CDR3 sequence (DNA): TGTGCCAGCAGTTTATTTATTAGAGTCTATGAGCAGTTCTTC.

This chain joins TRBV28 and TRBJ2-1; TRBD2 is a possible D gene (5 bases). Trimming stripped 3 bases from V and 8 bases from J, with 14 bases between. This CDR3 spans 14 amino acids. CDR1 and CDR2 (germline): MDHEN, SYDVKM. Written as DNA, the CDR3 is TGTGCCAGCAGTTTCCCCGGGATGAGGGATGAGCAGTTCTTC. Amino acids: CASSFPGMRDEQFF.

The J gene is TRBJ1-2, the V gene TRBV20-1; possible D gene TRBD1, 6 bases. The germline gives CDR1 DFQATT, CDR2 SNEGSKA (reference sequence). CDR3 length: 10 amino acids. Trimming cost V 4 bases and J 10 bases, with 10 bases left between them. CDR3 amino acids: CSATPGVYTF. The CDR3 DNA reads TGCAGTGCTACCCCAGGGGTCTACACCTTC.

The chain links TRBV2 to TRBJ1-5; 9 bases are shared with TRBD1. The CDR3 spans 13 residues. Unmatched junction bases numbered 3, after V lost 6 bases and J lost 6 bases. Germline V gene lookup returns CDR1 SNHLY and CDR2 FYNNEI. CDR3: CASRGQGPQPQHF. The DNA of the CDR3 is TGTGCCAGCAGGGGACAGGGCCCTCAGCCCCAGCATTTT.